These 3 T cell receptor beta chains originate from one sample sequenced in a study of beta chain features in type 1 diabetes. Whole-study results and caveats: Shorter TCRB CDR3s, moderately but significantly so, marked every one of the four CD4+ subsets in Type 1 diabetes patients.

For these TCRs, the target antigens are not known. Reverse transcribing all isolated RNA meant expressed TCRB transcripts were sequenced. TCRdb's copy holds only in-frame clones and misses some; the assay was immunoSEQ multiplex PCR. The sample lists around 140,000 clones; approximately 9% were seen once. The sample consisted of central memory CD4+ T cells from blood. The source is a young man with type 1 diabetes.

This clone has a count of ten or more. The chain recombines TRBV7-9 with TRBJ2-2; 11 nucleotides line up with TRBD2. The CDR3 loop spans 18 amino acids. Germline V gene lookup returns CDR1 SEHNR and CDR2 FQNEAQ (reference sequence). V lost 2 bases, J lost 5 bases, and 10 bases stayed unmatched. CDR3 DNA sequence: TGTGCCAGCAGCTTACCACCACGACTAGCGGGGACTACCGGGGAGCTGTTTTTT. Translated, it gives CASSLPPRLAGTTGELFF.

This clone turned up a few times. The chain couples TRBV7-2 to TRBJ2-2, with D unclear. CDR1 and CDR2 from the germline V gene are SGHTA and FQGNSA. The CDR3 length is 14 residues. V shed 3 bases and J shed 5 bases, with 10 bases lying between them. CDR3 in DNA: TGTGCCAGCAGCTTCGCTAGGCGGACCGGGGAGCTGTTTTTT. This translates into CASSFARRTGELFF.

This clone appeared a few times. This rearrangement joins TRBV14 to TRBJ2-5; TRBD1 might be the D (6 bases). The V end was cut by 1 base, the J end by 5 bases, with 17 bases between. This CDR3 is built from 16 residues. Germline CDR1 SGHDN, CDR2 FVKESK. This chain's CDR3 is CASSQGRETGYETQYF. In DNA, the CDR3 is TGTGCCAGCAGCCAAGGAAGGGAAACAGGGTACGAGACCCAGTACTTC.